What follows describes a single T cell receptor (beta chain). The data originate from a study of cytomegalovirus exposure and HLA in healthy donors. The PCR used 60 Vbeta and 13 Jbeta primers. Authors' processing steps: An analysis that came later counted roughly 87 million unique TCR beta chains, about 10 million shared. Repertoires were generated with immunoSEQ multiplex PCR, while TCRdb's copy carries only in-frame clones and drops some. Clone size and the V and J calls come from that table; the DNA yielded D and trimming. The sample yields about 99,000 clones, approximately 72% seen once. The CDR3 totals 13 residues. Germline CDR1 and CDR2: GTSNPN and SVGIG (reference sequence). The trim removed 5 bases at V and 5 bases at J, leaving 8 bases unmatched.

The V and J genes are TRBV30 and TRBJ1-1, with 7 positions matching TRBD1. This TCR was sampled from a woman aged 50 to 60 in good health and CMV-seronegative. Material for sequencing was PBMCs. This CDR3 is CAWVQGGGTEAFF. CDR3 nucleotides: TGTGCCTGGGTGCAGGGGGGCGGGACTGAAGCTTTCTTT.